The rows below give T cell receptor beta chains drawn from one sample of a study of T cells in Graves' hyperthyroidism and ophthalmopathy. From the multiplex PCR reads, TCRdb called clonotypes with MiXCR, one entry per CDR3 protein. The repertoire holds roughly 250,000 distinct CDR3 sequences, with approximately 23% as singletons. The specimen was blood. Receptors were obtained from a man aged 25-45 years with Graves' ophthalmopathy. Both conserved end residues are part of each CDR3. The D gene is left open where the match is weak. The size entry is marked missing in some rows and otherwise reads once, few, many or a size class.

CDR3 DNA | CDR3 protein | D gene | clone size | V gene | CDR3 length | J gene
TGTGCCATCAGTCCGAGCGGGAGCAGGAACACCGGGGAGCTGTTTTTT | CAISPSGSRNTGELFF | TRBD2 | NA | TRBV10-3 | 16 | TRBJ2-2
TGTGCCAGCAGCTTGATCGGTAACACCGGGGAGCTGTTTTTT | CASSLIGNTGELFF | NA | many | TRBV5-6 | 14 | TRBJ2-2
TGCGCCAGCAGCTTGACTGGGGGGTCGGGTCAGCCCCAGCATTTT | CASSLTGGSGQPQHF | NA | few | TRBV4-1 | 15 | TRBJ1-5
TGCAGCGTTGAAAAAGCGAGCCAAGAGACCCAGTACTTC | CSVEKASQETQYF | NA | few | TRBV29-1 | 13 | TRBJ2-5
TGTGCCAGCGGAGTCCCCGGGACAGGGCTATACGAGCAGTACTTC | CASGVPGTGLYEQYF | TRBD1 | NA | TRBV28 | 15 | TRBJ2-7
TGTGCCAGCACTCTCTCAGACCCCACAGATACGCAGTATTTT | CASTLSDPTDTQYF | NA | many | TRBV12-3/TRBV12-4 | 14 | TRBJ2-3
TGTGCCAGCAGCTTAGGTCGTGAGGGGTCCCATGGCTACACCTTC | CASSLGREGSHGYTF | NA | many | TRBV11-2 | 15 | TRBJ1-2
TGTGCCAGCAGTTTAGAACAGGGGGCGAACACTGAAGCTTTCTTT | CASSLEQGANTEAFF | TRBD1 | many | TRBV28 | 15 | TRBJ1-1
TGTGCCAGCAGCCCCCTGACAGGTTCGAGAAGAGATTCACCCCTCCACTTT | CASSPLTGSRRDSPLHF | NA | NA | TRBV2 | 17 | TRBJ1-6
TGTGCCAGCAGACCGAGCGGGAGGATTCCCTACGAGCAGTACTTC | CASRPSGRIPYEQYF | TRBD2 | NA | TRBV11-2 | 15 | TRBJ2-7
TGCGCCAGCAGACAAGGACAGGGGAGGACCTACGAGCAGTACTTC | CASRQGQGRTYEQYF | TRBD1 | many | TRBV5-1 | 15 | TRBJ2-7
TGTGCCAGCAGTTTCCGATCCGGGTGGACAGACTACGAGCAGTACTTC | CASSFRSGWTDYEQYF | NA | many | TRBV28 | 16 | TRBJ2-7
TGTGCCAGTACCCCGGGCCTAGCGGGAGCGACCACAGATACGCAGTATTTT | CASTPGLAGATTDTQYF | TRBD2 | NA | TRBV19 | 17 | TRBJ2-3
TGTGCCAGCACCGCCCGCGGGGGCGCGGGGAATTCACCCCTCCACTTT | CASTARGGAGNSPLHF | NA | few | TRBV7-9 | 16 | TRBJ1-6
TGTGCCACCAGCAGACTTACTAGCGGGAGCTACGAGCAGTACTTC | CATSRLTSGSYEQYF | TRBD2 | many | TRBV15 | 15 | TRBJ2-7
TGTGCCAGCAGCTACTTCGGCCCCCGGGGCCCGCGCATGGATACGCAGTATTTT | CASSYFGPRGPRMDTQYF | NA | NA | TRBV7-9 | 18 | TRBJ2-3
TGTGCCAGCAGCTCCAATGGGGGCCTAAGCAATGAGCAGTTCTTC | CASSSNGGLSNEQFF | NA | NA | TRBV7-9 | 15 | TRBJ2-1
TGTGCCAGTAGTCGACAGGTAGAGGGGTTAGGCAAAAACATTCAGTACTTC | CASSRQVEGLGKNIQYF | NA | many | TRBV19 | 17 | TRBJ2-4
TGTGCCAGCAGGACAGGGGGCGAAACTGAAGCTTTCTTT | CASRTGGETEAFF | TRBD1 | NA | TRBV27 | 13 | TRBJ1-1
TGTGCCGTTCGGCGGCAGGCCCCCAGCTACACCTTC | CAVRRQAPSYTF | NA | many | TRBV30 | 12 | TRBJ1-2
TGTGCCAGTAGTCTCGCCAATTCACCCCTCCACTTT | CASSLANSPLHF | NA | NA | TRBV19 | 12 | TRBJ1-6
TGTGCCAGCAGCATCCTGGCACTAGCGGGGGGCCAGAACACCGGGGAGCTGTTTTTT | CASSILALAGGQNTGELFF | TRBD2 | few | TRBV7-3 | 19 | TRBJ2-2